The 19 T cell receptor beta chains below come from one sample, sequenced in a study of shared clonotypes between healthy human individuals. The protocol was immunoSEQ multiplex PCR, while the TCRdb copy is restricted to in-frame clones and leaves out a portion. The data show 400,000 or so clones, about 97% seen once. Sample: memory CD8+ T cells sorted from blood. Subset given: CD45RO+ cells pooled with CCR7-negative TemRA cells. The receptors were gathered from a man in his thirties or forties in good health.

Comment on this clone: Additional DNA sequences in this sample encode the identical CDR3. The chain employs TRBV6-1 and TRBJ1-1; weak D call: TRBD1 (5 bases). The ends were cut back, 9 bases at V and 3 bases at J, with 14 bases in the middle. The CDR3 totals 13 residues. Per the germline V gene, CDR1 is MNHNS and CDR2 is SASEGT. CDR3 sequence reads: CASTPVGDTEAFF. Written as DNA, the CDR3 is TGTGCCAGTACCCCGGTGGGGGACACTGAAGCTTTCTTT.

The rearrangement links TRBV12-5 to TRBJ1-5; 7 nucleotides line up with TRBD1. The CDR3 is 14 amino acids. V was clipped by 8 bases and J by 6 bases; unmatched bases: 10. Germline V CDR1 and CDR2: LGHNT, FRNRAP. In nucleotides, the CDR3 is TGTGCTAGTTGGTTGTTCAGGGGGGGTCAGCCCCAGCATTTT. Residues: CASWLFRGGQPQHF.

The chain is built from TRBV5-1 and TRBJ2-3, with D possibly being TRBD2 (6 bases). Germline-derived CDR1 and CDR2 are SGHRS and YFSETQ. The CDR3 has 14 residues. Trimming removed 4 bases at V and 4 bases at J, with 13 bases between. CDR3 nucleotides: TGCGCCAGCAGCCTGGCGGGGCCCTCAGATACGCAGTATTTT. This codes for CASSLAGPSDTQYF.

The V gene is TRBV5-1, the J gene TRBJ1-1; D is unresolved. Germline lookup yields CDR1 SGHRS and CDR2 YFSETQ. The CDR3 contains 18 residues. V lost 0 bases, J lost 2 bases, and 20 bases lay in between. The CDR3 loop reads CASSLDSRRAAGNTEAFF. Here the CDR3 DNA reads TGCGCCAGCAGCTTGGATTCGCGGCGGGCAGCAGGTAACACTGAAGCTTTCTTT.

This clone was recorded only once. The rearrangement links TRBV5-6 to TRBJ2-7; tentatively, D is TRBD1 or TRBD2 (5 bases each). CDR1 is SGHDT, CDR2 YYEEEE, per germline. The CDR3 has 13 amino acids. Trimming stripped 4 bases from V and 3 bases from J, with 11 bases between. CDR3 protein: CASSRDGNYEQYF. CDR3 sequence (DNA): TGTGCCAGCAGCCGGGACGGGAACTACGAGCAGTACTTC. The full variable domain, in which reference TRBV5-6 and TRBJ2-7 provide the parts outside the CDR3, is DAGVTQSPTHLIKTRGQQVTLRCSPKSGHDTVSWYQQALGQGPQFIFQYYEEEERQRGNFPDRFSGHQFPNYSSELNVNALLLGDSALYLCASSRDGNYEQYFGPGTRLTVT.

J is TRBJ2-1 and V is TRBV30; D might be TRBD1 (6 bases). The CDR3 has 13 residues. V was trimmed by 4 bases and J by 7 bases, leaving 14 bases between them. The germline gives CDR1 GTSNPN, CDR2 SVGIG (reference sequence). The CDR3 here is CAWNGGGYNEQFF. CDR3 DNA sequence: TGTGCCTGGAATGGGGGCGGTTATAATGAGCAGTTCTTC.

The CDR3 nucleotides are TGTGCCATCCGGGACAGATATGGCTACACCTTC. Amino acids: CAIRDRYGYTF. The chain employs TRBV19 and TRBJ1-2, with 7 bases identical to TRBD1. Germline CDR1 and CDR2: LNHDA and SQIVND (reference sequence). There are 11 residues in the CDR3. V was pared by 10 bases and J by 5 bases, with 4 bases of the junction left unmatched. Variable domain in full (rest from reference TRBV19 and TRBJ1-2): DGGITQSPKYLFRKEGQNVTLSCEQNLNHDAMYWYRQDPGQGLRLIYYSQIVNDFQKGDIAEGYSVSREKKESFPLTVTSAQKNPTAFYLCAIRDRYGYTFGSGTRLTVV.

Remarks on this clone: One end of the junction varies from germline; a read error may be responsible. The CDR3 here is CARSLSYRDTYEQYF. CDR3 nucleotides: TGTGCCAGAAGTTTGAGTTACAGGGACACCTACGAGCAGTACTTC. V usage is TRBV27 and J usage is TRBJ2-7; D perhaps matches TRBD1 (6 bases). The CDR3 loop spans 15 amino acids. From germline, CDR1 is MNHEY and CDR2 SMNVEV (reference sequence).

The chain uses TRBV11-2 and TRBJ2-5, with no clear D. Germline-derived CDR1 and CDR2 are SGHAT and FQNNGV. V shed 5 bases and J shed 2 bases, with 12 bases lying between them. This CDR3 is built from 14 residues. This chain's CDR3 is CASSRPPQQETQYF. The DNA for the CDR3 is TGTGCCAGCAGCCGACCCCCACAGCAAGAGACCCAGTACTTC.

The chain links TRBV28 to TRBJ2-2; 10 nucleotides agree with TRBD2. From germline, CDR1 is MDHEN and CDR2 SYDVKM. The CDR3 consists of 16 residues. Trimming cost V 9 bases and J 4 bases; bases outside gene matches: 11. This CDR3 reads CARQRPWTSGTGELFF. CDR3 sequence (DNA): TGTGCCAGACAAAGGCCCTGGACTAGCGGCACCGGGGAGCTGTTTTTT.

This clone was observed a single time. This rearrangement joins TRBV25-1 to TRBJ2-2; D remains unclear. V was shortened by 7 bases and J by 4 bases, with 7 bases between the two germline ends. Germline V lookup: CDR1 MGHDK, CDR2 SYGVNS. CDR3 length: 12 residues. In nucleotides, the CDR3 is TGTGCCAGCAAGGCGATCACCGGGGAGCTGTTTTTT. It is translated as CASKAITGELFF.

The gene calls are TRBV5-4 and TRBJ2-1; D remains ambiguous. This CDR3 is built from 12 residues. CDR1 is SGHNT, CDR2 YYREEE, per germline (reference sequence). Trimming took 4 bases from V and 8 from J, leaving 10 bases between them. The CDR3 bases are TGTGCCAGCAGCGACGGCGTCTATGAGCAGTTCTTC. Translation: CASSDGVYEQFF.

CDR3 sequence: CASSQETTGELFF. The CDR3 DNA reads as TGTGCCAGCAGCCAAGAGACCACCGGGGAGCTGTTTTTT. This sequence joins TRBV4-2 and TRBJ2-2; D is ambiguous. The V end was cut by 0 bases, the J end by 4 bases, with 3 bases between. Germline CDR1 LGHNA, CDR2 YNFKEQ. The CDR3 loop spans 13 amino acids.

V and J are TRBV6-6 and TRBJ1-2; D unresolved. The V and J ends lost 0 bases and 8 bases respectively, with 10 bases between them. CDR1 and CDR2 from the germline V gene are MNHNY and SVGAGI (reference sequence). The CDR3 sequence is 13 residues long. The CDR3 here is CASSYSQQWGYTF. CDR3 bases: TGTGCCAGCAGTTACTCCCAGCAGTGGGGCTACACCTTC.

CDR3 DNA: TGTGCCAGCAGCGACTACTACGAGCAGTACTTC. Protein sequence: CASSDYYEQYF. The chain recombines TRBV7-2 with TRBJ2-7, with D possibly TRBD2 on 5 matching bases. The V end lost 5 bases, the J end lost 3 bases, and 5 bases lay between the germline ends. Germline CDR1 reads SGHTA; CDR2 reads FQGNSA. The CDR3 is 11 residues long.

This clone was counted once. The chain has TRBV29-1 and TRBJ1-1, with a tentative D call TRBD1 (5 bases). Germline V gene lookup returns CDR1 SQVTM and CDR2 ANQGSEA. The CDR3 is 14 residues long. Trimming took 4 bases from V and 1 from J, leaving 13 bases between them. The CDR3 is CSVAPGTENTEAFF. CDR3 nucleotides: TGCAGCGTTGCCCCCGGGACGGAGAACACTGAAGCTTTCTTT.

The CDR3, as DNA: TGTGCCAGCAGTTTAGAGGGGAAAGCTTTCTTT. This translates into CASSLEGKAFF. This sequence joins TRBV28 and TRBJ1-1; weak D call: TRBD1 (5 bases). The germline gives CDR1 MDHEN, CDR2 SYDVKM. Trimming shortened V by 2 bases and J by 9 bases, and 7 bases separated the two germline ends. The CDR3 covers 11 residues.

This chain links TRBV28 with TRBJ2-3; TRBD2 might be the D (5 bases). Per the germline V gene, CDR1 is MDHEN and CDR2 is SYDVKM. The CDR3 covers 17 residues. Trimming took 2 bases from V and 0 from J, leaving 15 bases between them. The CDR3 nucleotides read TGTGCCAGCAGTTTAAGTGGACCGAGGGCTAGCACAGATACGCAGTATTTT. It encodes CASSLSGPRASTDTQYF.

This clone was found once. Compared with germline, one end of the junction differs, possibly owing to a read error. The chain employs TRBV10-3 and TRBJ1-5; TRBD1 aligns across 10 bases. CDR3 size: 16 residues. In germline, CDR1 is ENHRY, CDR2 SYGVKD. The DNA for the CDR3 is TGTGCCATGAGTGCGAGGACAGGGGGAAGCAATCAGCCCCAGCATTTT. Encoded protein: CAMSARTGGSNQPQHF.